This entry is about one T cell receptor beta chain. Its antigen is as yet unknown. This sample is part of a study of CD8 T cells in Susac syndrome. CDR1 is ENHRY and CDR2 is SYGVKD in the germline V gene. This CDR3 contains 13 residues. The V end lost 2 bases, the J end lost 4 bases, and 5 bases lay between the germline ends. Multiple sclerosis controls were treatment-naive patients with stable or active relapsing-remitting disease. With random hexamers, roughly 0.5 to 1 ug RNA was reverse transcribed. Multiplex PCR with immunoSEQ amplified the TCR beta CDR3 across 54 Vbeta and 13 Jbeta. TCRdb reanalysed the immunoSEQ multiplex PCR reads using MiXCR and keeps one entry per CDR3 protein. Here the sample spans 350,000 to 550,000 distinct CDR3 sequences, about 85% being singletons. Findings and limits, study-wide: The study conceded that its TCR sequencing and HLA analysis involved relatively few individuals.

Sequenced: CD8+ T cells from PBMCs. The V gene is TRBV10-3, the J gene TRBJ2-2, with no clear D. The receptor was derived from a human donor with multiple sclerosis. The CDR3 DNA is TGTGCCATCAGTGAGACCCCCACCGGGGAGCTGTTTTTT. Its translation: CAISETPTGELFF.